These 25 T cell receptor beta chains originate from one sample sequenced in a study of cytomegalovirus exposure and HLA in healthy donors. The PCR had 60 Vbeta and 13 Jbeta primers. Clones were sequenced by immunoSEQ multiplex PCR, and TCRdb holds only the in-frame ones, with some missing. Of around 190,000 clones in the sample, around 80% were seen once. Sequencing input: PBMCs. These receptors came from a woman in her 40s in good health and CMV-seronegative.

The chain recombines TRBV19 with TRBJ2-2; D might be TRBD2 (5 bases). Trimming cost V 3 bases and J 0 bases, with 11 bases left between them. The CDR3 consists of 16 residues. Per germline, CDR1 LNHDA and CDR2 SQIVND (reference sequence). CDR3: CASSIIGGSNTGELFF. The CDR3 nucleotides read TGTGCCAGTAGTATTATCGGCGGGTCGAACACCGGGGAGCTGTTTTTT.

The chain has TRBV11-2 and TRBJ2-3; 7 bases align to TRBD2. J gave up 1 base and V 2 bases, and 0 bases lay outside the gene matches. There are 14 residues in the CDR3. From germline, CDR1 is SGHAT and CDR2 FQNNGV. The CDR3 here is CASSLLAGTDTQYF. Here the CDR3 DNA reads TGTGCCAGCAGCTTACTAGCGGGCACAGATACGCAGTATTTT.

This chain links TRBV27 with TRBJ2-7, with TRBD1 matching over 9 bases. CDR1 and CDR2 from the germline V gene are MNHEY and SMNVEV (reference sequence). This CDR3 is built from 18 residues. Trimming cost V 1 base and J 3 bases; bases outside gene matches: 13. CDR3 DNA sequence: TGTGCCAGCAGTTTATGGGGGACAGGGAGTTCGGTGAGCTACGAGCAGTACTTC. Protein: CASSLWGTGSSVSYEQYF.

V usage is TRBV2 and J usage is TRBJ1-3, with no clear D. This CDR3 spans 11 amino acids. The V end lost 7 bases, the J end lost 9 bases, and 10 bases lay between the germline ends. CDR1 and CDR2 (germline): SNHLY, FYNNEI. In nucleotides, the CDR3 is TGTGCCAGCATCGAAACGAGCACCATATATTTT. Its translation is CASIETSTIYF.

The V gene is TRBV6-6, the J gene TRBJ1-2, with 8 bases that match TRBD1. The CDR3 length is 14 residues. CDR1 and CDR2 from the germline V gene are MNHNY and SVGAGI (reference sequence). V shed 2 bases and J 4 bases; nucleotides not matched to a gene: 3. For the CDR3, the DNA is TGTGCCAGCAGTTACGGTCAGGGGGCCTATGGCTACACCTTC. This sequence encodes CASSYGQGAYGYTF.

The rearrangement joins TRBV27 to TRBJ1-5, with D maybe TRBD1 (5 bases). In germline, CDR1 is MNHEY, CDR2 SMNVEV (reference sequence). CDR3 size: 13 residues. V was clipped by 0 bases and J by 7 bases, with 7 bases between them. The CDR3 sequence is CASSLSGAQPQHF. Written as DNA, the CDR3 is TGTGCCAGCAGTTTATCTGGGGCACAGCCCCAGCATTTT.

This chain links TRBV5-4 with TRBJ1-2, with a tentative D call TRBD1 (5 bases). The CDR3 extends over 15 amino acids. In germline, CDR1 is SGHNT, CDR2 YYREEE (reference sequence). V dropped 1 base and J dropped 3 bases, with 13 bases sitting between them. CDR3 nucleotides: TGTGCCAGCAGCTTGTTGGGGCCGGCAGACTATGGCTACACCTTC. Protein product: CASSLLGPADYGYTF.

CDR3 coding DNA: TGTGCCAGCGGGGGACAGGGTTCGAAGACCCAGTACTTC. It codes for CASGGQGSKTQYF. This rearrangement joins TRBV6-4 to TRBJ2-5, with 9 bases lining up with TRBD1. Germline loops: CDR1 MRHNA, CDR2 SNTAGT. V shed 8 bases and J 6 bases; nucleotides not matched to a gene: 7. This CDR3 spans 13 amino acids.

The chain combines TRBV11-2 with TRBJ2-3; 9 bases agree with TRBD2. V trimming: 5 bases; J trimming: 2 bases; junction bases outside the gene matches: 5. The germline V gene has CDR1 SGHAT and CDR2 FQNNGV. The CDR3 sequence is 15 residues long. The CDR3 here is CASSLGTSYTDTQYF. As DNA, the CDR3 is TGTGCCAGCAGCCTCGGGACTAGCTACACAGATACGCAGTATTTT.

The rearrangement links TRBV11-3 to TRBJ1-1; TRBD1 matches 9 bases. CDR3 length equals 16 residues. Germline assignment: CDR1 SGHNT and CDR2 YENEEA. With V trimmed by 3 bases and J by 0 bases, 5 bases remained unmatched. The CDR3 spells CASSFGQGNMNTEAFF. As DNA, the CDR3 is TGTGCCAGCAGCTTCGGACAGGGGAACATGAACACTGAAGCTTTCTTT. The full variable domain, rest sourced from reference TRBV11-3 and TRBJ1-1, is EAGVVQSPRYKIIEKKQPVAFWCNPISGHNTLYWYLQNLGQGPELLIRYENEEAVDDSQLPKDRFSAERLKGVDSTLKIQPAELGDSAVYLCASSFGQGNMNTEAFFGQGTRLTVV.

This clone was counted only a few times. The V call is TRBV7-9, the J call TRBJ2-1; 7 nucleotides align to TRBD2. This CDR3 contains 14 residues. V gave up 1 base and J gave up 6 bases; unmatched junction bases: 3. Germline assignment: CDR1 SEHNR and CDR2 FQNEAQ (reference sequence). The CDR3 DNA reads TGTGCCAGCAGCTTAGGGTCGGGGGGCAATGAGCAGTTCTTC. As protein: CASSLGSGGNEQFF.

This CDR3 reads CASSQRGNFNQPQHF. The DNA for the CDR3 is TGTGCCAGCAGCCAGAGAGGAAACTTCAATCAGCCCCAGCATTTT. This rearrangement joins TRBV7-9 to TRBJ1-5; D not certain. V lost 5 bases, J lost 3 bases, and 14 bases lay in between. This CDR3 is 15 amino acids long. Germline V gene sequence: CDR1 SEHNR, CDR2 FQNEAQ (reference sequence).

The CDR3 DNA sequence: TGTGCCAGCAGCGTAGATACCTCGGCGGGTCTGAGCTCCTACAATGAGCAGTTCTTC. It specifies CASSVDTSAGLSSYNEQFF. The chain uses TRBV9 and TRBJ2-1, with TRBD2 as a possible D gene (5 bases). The CDR3 sequence is 19 residues long. V lost 0 bases to trimming and J lost 0 bases, with 19 bases between them. CDR1 is SGDLS and CDR2 is YYNGEE in the germline V gene.

This chain connects TRBV11-3 to TRBJ2-7; D is possibly TRBD2 (6 bases). Trimming shortened V by 5 bases and J by 3 bases, and 14 bases separated the two germline ends. Germline CDR1 and CDR2: SGHNT and YENEEA. The CDR3 runs to 14 residues. CDR3 sequence (DNA): TGTGCCAGCAGCCCTACGGGACTCGGCTACGAGCAGTACTTC. It codes for CASSPTGLGYEQYF.

This clone occurred a few times. The rearrangement uses TRBV19 and TRBJ1-3; D perhaps matches TRBD1 (5 bases). The CDR3 has 14 amino acids. Between the trimmed V and J ends, which lost 7 bases and 1 base, there was a span of 11 bases. Germline lookup yields CDR1 LNHDA and CDR2 SQIVND (reference sequence). The CDR3 sequence is CASNPDSSGNTIYF. For the CDR3, the DNA is TGTGCCAGTAACCCTGACAGTTCTGGAAACACCATATATTTT.

The rearrangement joins TRBV19 to TRBJ2-1; 7 positions match TRBD2. The germline V gene encodes CDR1 LNHDA and CDR2 SQIVND (reference sequence). Trimming removed 0 bases from V and 3 bases from J; junction bases left unmatched: 5. The CDR3 covers 16 residues. As DNA, the CDR3 is TGTGCCAGTAGTATAGAGACGGGAGGCGTCTACAATGAGCAGTTCTTC. Protein: CASSIETGGVYNEQFF.

The chain links TRBV6-5 to TRBJ2-7; 11 bases map to TRBD2. CDR3 length: 15 amino acids. The J segment lost 1 base and the V segment lost 7 bases, leaving 6 bases of the junction unmatched. Germline CDR1 reads MNHEY; CDR2 reads SVGAGI. Here the CDR3 reads CASKASGRISYEQYF. CDR3 bases: TGTGCCAGCAAGGCTAGCGGGAGGATATCCTACGAGCAGTACTTC.

The chain uses TRBV4-1 and TRBJ2-3; 7 bases agree with TRBD2. With V trimmed by 6 bases and J by 4 bases, 13 bases remained unmatched. Germline V CDR1 and CDR2: MGHRA, YSYEKL. The CDR3 consists of 16 residues. The CDR3 nucleotides read TGCGCCAGCAGTCCCAGTGGGACCCGGGGGGCAGATACGCAGTATTTT. It is translated as CASSPSGTRGADTQYF.

J is TRBJ1-2 and V is TRBV7-2; perhaps TRBD1 as D (5 bases). The V gene lost 2 bases and the J gene lost 8 bases, with 21 bases spanning the gap. This CDR3 is built from 16 residues. The germline V gene has CDR1 SGHTA and CDR2 FQGNSA. CDR3: CASSLRVLGAEGGYTF. The DNA of the CDR3 is TGTGCCAGCAGCTTAAGGGTCCTAGGGGCGGAAGGGGGCTACACCTTC.

The chain couples TRBV2 to TRBJ2-2; perhaps TRBD1 as D (7 bases). The CDR3 runs to 15 residues. Looked up from germline, CDR1 is SNHLY and CDR2 is FYNNEI. V was trimmed by 4 bases and J by 4 bases, leaving 13 bases between them. The CDR3 spells CASSVEGASTGELFF. In nucleotides, the CDR3 is TGTGCCAGCAGTGTGGAGGGGGCGAGCACCGGGGAGCTGTTTTTT.

The chain employs TRBV4-2 and TRBJ1-1, with a tentative D call TRBD1 (5 bases). The V and J ends lost 2 bases and 4 bases respectively, with 11 bases between them. CDR3 length: 14 residues. Germline V gene lookup returns CDR1 LGHNA and CDR2 YNFKEQ. The CDR3 bases are TGTGCCAGCAGCCAATGGGGGGGGAGCACTGAAGCTTTCTTT. Its translation: CASSQWGGSTEAFF.

The V and J genes are TRBV7-2 and TRBJ2-3; D might be TRBD2 (5 bases). Trimming took 1 base from V and 4 from J, leaving 12 bases between them. The CDR3 is 15 residues long. Per germline, CDR1 SGHTA and CDR2 FQGNSA. DNA for the CDR3: TGTGCCAGCAGCTTAGGTGTGGGAGTGTCAGATACGCAGTATTTT. It yields the protein CASSLGVGVSDTQYF.

Details on this clone: The junction and the germline gene differ at one end; a read error may be behind it. This chain joins TRBV5-6 and TRBJ2-7, with D perhaps matching TRBD2 (5 bases). Per the germline V gene, CDR1 is SGHDT and CDR2 is YYEEEE. The CDR3 length is 13 residues. CDR3 region: CASSLDLSGSEDF. CDR3 in DNA: TGTGCCAGCAGCTTGGATCTCAGCGGCAGCGAAGACTTC.

The rearrangement joins TRBV10-2 to TRBJ1-1; a weak D match, TRBD1 (5 bases). CDR3 length equals 15 residues. Trimming left V 2 bases short and J 1 base short, with 11 bases between. Germline loops: CDR1 WSHSY, CDR2 SAAADI. The CDR3 protein is CASSEGQGTNTEAFF. The CDR3 DNA sequence: TGCGCCAGCAGTGAGGGGCAGGGTACGAACACTGAAGCTTTCTTT.

Worth noting for this clone: Other nucleotide sequences from this sample produce the same CDR3. The genes are TRBV5-1 and TRBJ2-1; TRBD1 aligns across 9 bases. Trimming cost V 4 bases and J 1 base; bases outside gene matches: 3. CDR1 SGHRS and CDR2 YFSETQ come from the germline V gene. The CDR3 contains 15 residues. The CDR3 nucleotides read TGCGCCAGCAGCGGGGGACAGGGTTCCTACAATGAGCAGTTCTTC. This sequence encodes CASSGGQGSYNEQFF.